This entry is about one T cell receptor beta chain. Its antigen is currently not known. Base-call qualities are not available, and no considerably larger clone is one nucleotide away. V is reduced by 4 bases and J by 7 bases, leaving a spacing of 7 bases between them. The CDR3 holds 11 amino acids from the cysteine to the phenylalanine. This entry keeps only the CDR3 DNA: 33 bases, framed from base 1. The germline V gene yields SNHLY for CDR1 and FYNNEI for CDR2. Patients with autoimmune disease history or receiving systemic immunosuppression were excluded from the trial. Peripheral blood for TCR sequencing was collected from all dose cohorts at baseline, on cycle 4 day 1, and on cycle 7 day 1. Samples came from an open-label, multicenter, first-in-human phase I dose-escalation trial of ivuxolimab. Adults with locally advanced or metastatic melanoma, renal cell, hepatocellular, or head and neck squamous cell carcinoma were enrolled in the trial. Before TCR sequencing, CD4+ T cells and CD8+ T cells were sorted from peripheral blood as separate populations.

The source of the sample is a study of OX40 agonist ivuxolimab in advanced cancers. The study in broad terms: Ivuxolimab, which targeted the costimulatory receptor OX40 (CD134), was an agonistic, fully human IgG2 monoclonal antibody. Intravenous ivuxolimab was administered to patients every 2 weeks at six dose levels: 0.01, 0.1, 0.3, 1.5, 3 and 10 mg/kg. Among the 52 dose-escalation patients, around 20 had hepatocellular carcinoma, about 15 melanoma, 9 renal cell carcinoma and 9 head and neck cancer. In the dose-escalation cohort, around four fifths of patients were male, and the mean age was roughly 60 years, with a range of roughly 20 to 85. Prior anti-PD-1, anti-PD-L1 or anti-CTLA-4 therapy was permitted, and 30% to 45% of dose-escalation patients had received checkpoint inhibitors. Partial responses were achieved by three dose-escalation patients, of whom one had hepatocellular carcinoma and two had cutaneous melanoma. Peripheral TCRbeta sequencing was intended to test whether TCR sequence diversity was altered and clonal T-cell expansion was caused by ivuxolimab. The paper reports the monotherapy dose-escalation portion (N ≈ 50 patients) of the phase I ivuxolimab trial. General findings and caveats noted by the study authors: Antigen specificity was not determined for the clonally expanded peripheral T cells. In partial responders in the 0.1-3.0 mg/kg groups, normalized peripheral clonal expansion was found to be among the lowest, especially among CD8+ T cells. Low levels of normalized T-cell clonal expansion were also seen in some patients who did not respond. After ivuxolimab, more expanded clones were found on average in CD8+ T cells than in CD4+ T cells. At doses of 0.1 to 3.0 mg/kg, clonal expansion of both CD4+ and CD8+ T cells in blood was seen between baseline and week 6.

To sequence the TCRbeta CDR3 region, genomic DNA was isolated from the sorted cells. The immunoSEQ Assay was used for sequencing of TCRbeta CDR3 regions. TCRdb obtained this table from immuneACCESS and retained in-frame rearrangements with V and J assigned. These tables miss some clones; where compared with another copy, unresolved V genes account for less than half of the shortfall, and the remainder is unexplained. The sample has about 79,000 clones on record, approximately 90% of them singletons. The ten largest clones represent around 0.5% of the sample. The sample was CD4+ or CD8+ T cells sorted from blood, taken in a trial of the OX40 agonist ivuxolimab. The clonotype comes from an adult with an advanced solid tumor such as melanoma, head and neck, liver or kidney cancer. The sequence joins TRBV2 to TRBJ1-2; no D gene can be assigned with confidence. The bases are TGTGCCAGCAGTGTGGTTGGTGGCTACACCTTC. Its translation is CASSVVGGYTF.